The rows below give T cell receptor beta chains drawn from one sample of a study of cytomegalovirus exposure and HLA in healthy donors. Method: immunoSEQ multiplex PCR; TCRdb's copy keeps in-frame clones and lacks some. Here the sample spans fewer than 250,000 clones, about 80% being singletons. The sequenced material came from PBMCs. The receptors here all came from a male donor in good health and CMV-seronegative. Each CDR3 is given with its conserved first and last residue. D genes are given only for firm matches. Clone size appears in some rows only: once, few, many, or a class for an expanded clone.

j_call: TRBJ2-5
v_call: TRBV6-5
d_call: NA
clone_size: NA
cdr3_aa: CASWGVGETQYF
cdr3_nt: TGTGCCAGCTGGGGGGTGGGGGAGACCCAGTACTTC

j_call: TRBJ2-7
v_call: TRBV10-2
d_call: TRBD2
clone_size: NA
cdr3_aa: CASSVEGGGYPTEQYF
cdr3_nt: TGCGCCAGCAGTGTAGAGGGCGGGGGGTACCCGACCGAGCAGTACTTC

j_call: TRBJ1-1
v_call: TRBV11-2
d_call: NA
clone_size: NA
cdr3_aa: CASSLKVGGNTEAFF
cdr3_nt: TGTGCCAGCAGCTTAAAGGTCGGGGGTAACACTGAAGCTTTCTTT

j_call: TRBJ2-5
v_call: TRBV9
d_call: TRBD2
clone_size: NA
cdr3_aa: CASSVGGGGGGETQYF
cdr3_nt: TGTGCCAGCAGCGTAGGTGGCGGGGGGGGAGGAGAGACCCAGTACTTC

j_call: TRBJ2-3
v_call: TRBV7-9
d_call: NA
clone_size: NA
cdr3_aa: CASSSPRDRDTDTQYF
cdr3_nt: TGTGCCAGCAGCTCCCCGAGAGACAGAGACACAGATACGCAGTATTTT

j_call: TRBJ2-7
v_call: TRBV28
d_call: NA
clone_size: NA
cdr3_aa: CASSPPRTGLYEQYF
cdr3_nt: TGTGCCAGCAGTCCCCCTCGGACGGGACTCTACGAGCAGTACTTC

j_call: TRBJ1-2
v_call: TRBV23-1
d_call: TRBD1
clone_size: NA
cdr3_aa: CASSKQGGKSSGYTF
cdr3_nt: TGCGCCAGCAGTAAACAGGGGGGGAAGAGTTCAGGCTACACCTTC

j_call: TRBJ2-5
v_call: TRBV4-2
d_call: TRBD2
clone_size: NA
cdr3_aa: CASSFSLAGETQYF
cdr3_nt: TGTGCCAGCAGCTTTAGCCTAGCGGGAGAGACCCAGTACTTC

j_call: TRBJ2-3
v_call: TRBV4-2
d_call: NA
clone_size: NA
cdr3_aa: CASSQGASTDTQYF
cdr3_nt: TGTGCCAGCAGCCAAGGGGCTAGCACAGATACGCAGTATTTT

j_call: TRBJ2-1
v_call: TRBV27
d_call: TRBD2
clone_size: NA
cdr3_aa: CASSFTPNLAGPSSYNEQFF
cdr3_nt: TGTGCCAGCAGTTTCACCCCGAATCTAGCGGGGCCAAGCTCCTACAATGAGCAGTTCTTC

j_call: TRBJ1-2
v_call: TRBV9
d_call: NA
clone_size: NA
cdr3_aa: CASSSTGSPNYGYTF
cdr3_nt: TGTGCCAGCAGCTCTACAGGGTCCCCTAACTATGGCTACACCTTC

j_call: TRBJ1-4
v_call: TRBV7-6
d_call: NA
clone_size: once
cdr3_aa: CASSEDFATNEKLFF
cdr3_nt: TGTGCCAGCAGCGAGGATTTTGCAACTAATGAAAAACTGTTTTTT

j_call: TRBJ1-5
v_call: TRBV28
d_call: TRBD1
clone_size: NA
cdr3_aa: CASSLGGQPGDQPQHF
cdr3_nt: TGTGCCAGCAGTTTAGGGGGACAGCCAGGAGATCAGCCCCAGCATTTT

j_call: TRBJ1-1
v_call: TRBV28
d_call: TRBD1
clone_size: once
cdr3_aa: CASRMRQGEAFF
cdr3_nt: TGTGCCAGCAGGATGAGACAGGGGGAAGCTTTCTTT

j_call: TRBJ2-1
v_call: TRBV13
d_call: NA
clone_size: NA
cdr3_aa: CASSLGASTLNEQFF
cdr3_nt: TGTGCCAGCAGCTTAGGCGCATCTACCCTCAATGAGCAGTTCTTC

j_call: TRBJ1-2
v_call: TRBV29-1
d_call: TRBD1
clone_size: NA
cdr3_aa: CSVVPGQDPANYGYTF
cdr3_nt: TGCAGCGTTGTCCCGGGACAGGATCCAGCTAACTATGGCTACACCTTC

j_call: TRBJ2-7
v_call: TRBV28
d_call: TRBD2
clone_size: NA
cdr3_aa: CASSHSLAGGLHEQYF
cdr3_nt: TGTGCCAGCAGTCATTCACTAGCGGGAGGGCTCCACGAGCAGTACTTC

j_call: TRBJ1-4
v_call: TRBV5-1
d_call: TRBD1
clone_size: NA
cdr3_aa: CASSPGQGNEKLFF
cdr3_nt: TGCGCCAGCAGCCCGGGACAGGGGAACGAAAAACTGTTTTTT

j_call: TRBJ2-1
v_call: TRBV15
d_call: TRBD1
clone_size: NA
cdr3_aa: CATSRVRTGVGNEQFF
cdr3_nt: TGTGCCACCAGCAGAGTCCGGACAGGGGTAGGCAATGAGCAGTTCTTC

j_call: TRBJ1-5
v_call: TRBV11-2
d_call: NA
clone_size: NA
cdr3_aa: CASSNSGAGFDQPQHF
cdr3_nt: TGTGCCAGCAGCAACTCAGGGGCAGGGTTTGATCAGCCCCAGCATTTT

j_call: TRBJ1-2
v_call: TRBV30
d_call: NA
clone_size: NA
cdr3_aa: CAWDDRSNYGYTF
cdr3_nt: TGTGCCTGGGACGACAGGTCGAACTATGGCTACACCTTC

j_call: TRBJ2-5
v_call: TRBV28
d_call: TRBD1
clone_size: NA
cdr3_aa: CASSLSGTGGQETQYF
cdr3_nt: TGTGCCAGCAGTTTATCCGGGACAGGGGGCCAAGAGACCCAGTACTTC

j_call: TRBJ2-3
v_call: TRBV4-2
d_call: NA
clone_size: NA
cdr3_aa: CASSQDFLATSTDTQYF
cdr3_nt: TGTGCCAGCAGCCAAGATTTCCTAGCGACGAGCACAGATACGCAGTATTTT

j_call: TRBJ2-7
v_call: TRBV18
d_call: NA
clone_size: NA
cdr3_aa: CASSPVPVAYEQYF
cdr3_nt: TGTGCCAGCTCACCAGTTCCTGTTGCCTACGAGCAGTACTTC

j_call: TRBJ2-5
v_call: TRBV7-7
d_call: NA
clone_size: NA
cdr3_aa: CASSLAGAQETQYF
cdr3_nt: TGTGCCAGCAGCTTAGCGGGCGCACAAGAGACCCAGTACTTC

j_call: TRBJ2-3
v_call: TRBV7-3
d_call: NA
clone_size: NA
cdr3_aa: CASSPRASADTQYF
cdr3_nt: TGTGCCAGCAGCCCCCGGGCTAGCGCAGATACGCAGTATTTT

j_call: TRBJ2-7
v_call: TRBV5-4
d_call: TRBD1
clone_size: NA
cdr3_aa: CASSLWDRVGYEQYF
cdr3_nt: TGTGCCAGCAGCCTTTGGGACAGGGTAGGGTACGAGCAGTACTTC

j_call: TRBJ2-7
v_call: TRBV11-2
d_call: NA
clone_size: NA
cdr3_aa: CASLGGSYEQYF
cdr3_nt: TGTGCCAGCCTAGGTGGGAGTTACGAGCAGTACTTC

j_call: TRBJ1-2
v_call: TRBV7-8
d_call: NA
clone_size: NA
cdr3_aa: CASSLPQMRGGYTF
cdr3_nt: TGTGCCAGCAGCCTTCCCCAGATGCGGGGCGGCTACACCTTC

j_call: TRBJ2-3
v_call: TRBV10-3
d_call: TRBD2
clone_size: NA
cdr3_aa: CAISESSYGAGGPTDTQYF
cdr3_nt: TGTGCCATCAGTGAGTCGAGCTATGGAGCGGGGGGGCCCACAGATACGCAGTATTTT

j_call: TRBJ2-1
v_call: TRBV11-2
d_call: NA
clone_size: NA
cdr3_aa: CASSHSYNEQFF
cdr3_nt: TGTGCCAGCAGCCACAGCTACAATGAGCAGTTCTTC

j_call: TRBJ1-3
v_call: TRBV25-1
d_call: NA
clone_size: few
cdr3_aa: CASSESGGGNTIYF
cdr3_nt: TGTGCCAGCAGTGAATCGGGGGGCGGAAACACCATATATTTT

j_call: TRBJ2-1
v_call: TRBV5-1
d_call: NA
clone_size: NA
cdr3_aa: CASSLDGTNYNEQFF
cdr3_nt: TGCGCCAGCAGCTTGGACGGGACAAATTACAATGAGCAGTTCTTC

j_call: TRBJ2-2
v_call: TRBV7-9
d_call: TRBD1
clone_size: NA
cdr3_aa: CASSTPTGGTGELFF
cdr3_nt: TGTGCCAGCAGCACTCCAACAGGGGGGACCGGGGAGCTGTTTTTT

j_call: TRBJ2-7
v_call: TRBV19
d_call: TRBD2
clone_size: NA
cdr3_aa: CASSALGTRSYEQYF
cdr3_nt: TGTGCCAGTAGTGCCTTGGGGACTAGGTCCTACGAGCAGTACTTC

j_call: TRBJ2-5
v_call: TRBV6-6
d_call: NA
clone_size: NA
cdr3_aa: CASSYSMGGASETQYF
cdr3_nt: TGTGCCAGCAGTTACTCGATGGGGGGGGCGAGTGAGACCCAGTACTTC

j_call: TRBJ2-1
v_call: TRBV28
d_call: NA
clone_size: NA
cdr3_aa: CASSSSSNEQFF
cdr3_nt: TGTGCCAGCAGTTCCTCTTCCAATGAGCAGTTCTTC

j_call: TRBJ1-2
v_call: TRBV28
d_call: NA
clone_size: NA
cdr3_aa: CASSQDIPYGYTF
cdr3_nt: TGTGCCAGCAGCCAAGACATACCTTATGGCTACACCTTC

j_call: TRBJ1-5
v_call: TRBV28
d_call: NA
clone_size: NA
cdr3_aa: CASSFQNQPQHF
cdr3_nt: TGTGCCAGCAGTTTCCAAAATCAGCCCCAGCATTTT

j_call: TRBJ2-5
v_call: TRBV19
d_call: TRBD1
clone_size: NA
cdr3_aa: CAKPGQGPPAQNF
cdr3_nt: TGTGCCAAACCGGGACAGGGGCCTCCCGCTCAGAACTTC

j_call: TRBJ1-4
v_call: TRBV7-9
d_call: NA
clone_size: NA
cdr3_aa: CASSSRDMGNEKLFF
cdr3_nt: TGTGCCAGCAGCTCCCGGGACATGGGAAATGAAAAACTGTTTTTT

j_call: TRBJ1-1
v_call: TRBV18
d_call: NA
clone_size: NA
cdr3_aa: CASSPSGGRATEAFF
cdr3_nt: TGTGCCAGCTCACCATCGGGGGGGCGGGCCACTGAAGCTTTCTTT

j_call: TRBJ2-1
v_call: TRBV18
d_call: NA
clone_size: NA
cdr3_aa: CASSPNSAWEDEQFF
cdr3_nt: TGTGCCAGCTCACCAAATTCGGCTTGGGAGGATGAGCAGTTCTTC

j_call: TRBJ2-7
v_call: TRBV30
d_call: NA
clone_size: NA
cdr3_aa: CAWRPKRQAYEQYF
cdr3_nt: TGTGCCTGGAGGCCCAAAAGACAGGCCTACGAGCAGTACTTC

j_call: TRBJ2-3
v_call: TRBV2
d_call: NA
clone_size: NA
cdr3_aa: CASSVSKLRTDTQYF
cdr3_nt: TGTGCCAGCAGTGTATCAAAGCTGCGCACAGATACGCAGTATTTT

j_call: TRBJ1-2
v_call: TRBV6-1
d_call: NA
clone_size: NA
cdr3_aa: CASSEGYRQADTF
cdr3_nt: TGTGCCAGCAGTGAAGGATATCGACAGGCTGACACCTTC

j_call: TRBJ2-7
v_call: TRBV5-1
d_call: NA
clone_size: NA
cdr3_aa: CASNWGGAEQYF
cdr3_nt: TGCGCCAGCAACTGGGGGGGCGCCGAGCAGTACTTC

j_call: TRBJ1-2
v_call: TRBV30
d_call: TRBD1
clone_size: NA
cdr3_aa: CAWSPTGGTNYGYTF
cdr3_nt: TGTGCCTGGAGCCCCACAGGGGGAACTAACTATGGCTACACCTTC

j_call: TRBJ1-1
v_call: TRBV7-9
d_call: TRBD1
clone_size: NA
cdr3_aa: CASSQGTAYEAFF
cdr3_nt: TGTGCCAGCAGCCAAGGGACAGCCTATGAAGCTTTCTTT

j_call: TRBJ2-7
v_call: TRBV7-2
d_call: NA
clone_size: NA
cdr3_aa: CASSFRVSSYEQYF
cdr3_nt: TGTGCCAGCAGCTTTCGGGTTAGCTCCTACGAGCAGTACTTC

j_call: TRBJ2-5
v_call: TRBV27
d_call: TRBD1
clone_size: NA
cdr3_aa: CASSWTGGAETQYF
cdr3_nt: TGTGCCAGCAGCTGGACAGGGGGCGCGGAGACCCAGTACTTC

j_call: TRBJ1-1
v_call: TRBV28
d_call: NA
clone_size: NA
cdr3_aa: CASSRGSRAEAFF
cdr3_nt: TGTGCCAGCAGTCGGGGATCGAGGGCTGAAGCTTTCTTT

j_call: TRBJ2-7
v_call: TRBV10-2
d_call: NA
clone_size: NA
cdr3_aa: CASSDYEQYF
cdr3_nt: TGCGCCAGCAGTGATTACGAGCAGTACTTC

j_call: TRBJ2-5
v_call: TRBV1
d_call: NA
clone_size: NA
cdr3_aa: CTSSQVGTSGGQETQYF
cdr3_nt: TGCACCAGCAGCCAAGTGGGGACTAGCGGGGGCCAAGAGACCCAGTACTTC

j_call: TRBJ2-7
v_call: TRBV27
d_call: NA
clone_size: NA
cdr3_aa: CASSPGGGVSYEQYF
cdr3_nt: TGTGCCAGCAGCCCCGGGGGTGGGGTTTCCTACGAGCAGTACTTC

j_call: TRBJ2-2
v_call: TRBV10-3
d_call: NA
clone_size: NA
cdr3_aa: CAISESRPAGTGELFF
cdr3_nt: TGTGCCATCAGTGAGTCGCGGCCGGCGGGCACCGGGGAGCTGTTTTTT

j_call: TRBJ2-5
v_call: TRBV5-8
d_call: TRBD1
clone_size: NA
cdr3_aa: CASSPRQGRETQYF
cdr3_nt: TGTGCCAGCAGCCCAAGACAGGGAAGAGAGACCCAGTACTTC

j_call: TRBJ2-1
v_call: TRBV19
d_call: NA
clone_size: NA
cdr3_aa: CASRRAGTKYNEQFF
cdr3_nt: TGTGCCAGTAGGAGAGCCGGGACAAAATACAATGAGCAGTTCTTC

j_call: TRBJ1-6
v_call: TRBV19
d_call: NA
clone_size: once
cdr3_aa: CASRRDRTSPLHF
cdr3_nt: TGTGCCAGTAGGCGAGACAGAACTTCGCCCCTCCACTTT

j_call: TRBJ2-7
v_call: TRBV9
d_call: NA
clone_size: NA
cdr3_aa: CASSISLALSEQYF
cdr3_nt: TGTGCCAGCAGCATATCTTTAGCCCTTAGCGAGCAGTACTTC